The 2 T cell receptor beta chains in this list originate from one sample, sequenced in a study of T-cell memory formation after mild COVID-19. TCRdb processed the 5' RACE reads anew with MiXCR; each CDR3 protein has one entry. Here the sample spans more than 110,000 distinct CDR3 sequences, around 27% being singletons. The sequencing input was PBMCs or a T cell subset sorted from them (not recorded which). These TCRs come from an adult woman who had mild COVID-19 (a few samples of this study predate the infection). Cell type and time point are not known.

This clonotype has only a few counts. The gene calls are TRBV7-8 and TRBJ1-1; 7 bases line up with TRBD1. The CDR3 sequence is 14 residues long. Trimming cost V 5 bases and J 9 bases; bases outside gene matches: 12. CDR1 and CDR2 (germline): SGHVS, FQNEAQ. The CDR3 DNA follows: TGTGCCAGCAGCCCCCTAGACCGGGACAGTAAAGCTTTCTTT. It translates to CASSPLDRDSKAFF.

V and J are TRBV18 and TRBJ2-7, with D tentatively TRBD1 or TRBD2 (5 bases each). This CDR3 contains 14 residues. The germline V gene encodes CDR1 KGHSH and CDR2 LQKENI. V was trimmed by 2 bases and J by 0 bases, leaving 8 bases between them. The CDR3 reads CASSPAGSSYEQYF. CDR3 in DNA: TGTGCCAGCTCACCAGCAGGGAGCTCCTACGAGCAGTACTTC.